These T cell receptor beta chains were read from a single sample in a study of shared clonotypes between healthy human individuals. Assay used: immunoSEQ multiplex PCR; TCRdb lists only in-frame clones, some missing. This table has about 990,000 clones, approximately 78% appearing once. The sequenced sample consisted of memory CD4+ T cells from PBMCs. Receptor source: a man aged 18 to 29 in good health. Some clones in this sample may be carry-over from other donors' samples. Each CDR3 is given with its conserved first and last residue. Each record gives: D gene, clone size, V gene, J gene, CDR3 protein, CDR3 DNA. The D gene is left open where the match is weak. Size tells how often a clone was seen (once, few, many) or the class of an expanded clone, and some rows leave it out.

TRBD1	few	TRBV5-1	TRBJ2-5	CASSWDRGAETQYF	TGCGCCAGCAGCTGGGACAGGGGTGCGGAGACCCAGTACTTC
TRBD1	-	TRBV6-5	TRBJ2-5	CASSYAGQGTETQYF	TGTGCCAGCAGTTATGCGGGACAGGGCACAGAGACCCAGTACTTC
-	-	TRBV28	TRBJ2-2	CASMIRDTGELFF	TGTGCCAGCATGATACGGGACACCGGGGAGCTGTTTTTT
-	-	TRBV7-3	TRBJ2-1	CASSHPPLGPNEQFF	TGTGCCAGCAGCCACCCCCCCCTCGGGCCCAATGAGCAGTTCTTC
-	-	TRBV5-1	TRBJ2-7	CASSLDRAREQYF	TGCGCCAGCAGCTTGGACAGGGCTCGCGAGCAGTACTTC
-	-	TRBV5-4	TRBJ2-7	CASSVWGAGFYEQYF	TGTGCCAGCAGCGTATGGGGAGCCGGGTTCTACGAGCAGTACTTC
-	-	TRBV5-6	TRBJ2-5	CASSWGREQYF	TGTGCCAGCAGCTGGGGTCGGGAGCAGTACTTC
-	-	TRBV5-5	TRBJ2-3	CASSFREARTDTQYF	TGTGCCAGCAGCTTCCGCGAGGCCCGCACAGATACGCAGTATTTT
-	-	TRBV6-1	TRBJ1-5	CASSPRVASNQPQHF	TGTGCCAGCAGCCCCAGGGTGGCGAGCAATCAGCCCCAGCATTTT
TRBD1	-	TRBV29-1	TRBJ2-7	CSAGTGWEQYF	TGCAGCGCCGGGACAGGCTGGGAGCAGTACTTC
-	once	TRBV27	TRBJ2-7	CASSGQVGGYEQYF	TGTGCCAGCAGTGGACAGGTGGGAGGGTACGAGCAGTACTTC
-	-	TRBV7-8	TRBJ1-1	CASSLSNGQRGTEAFF	TGTGCCAGCAGCCTCTCAAATGGGCAGCGGGGCACTGAAGCTTTCTTT
TRBD2	few	TRBV4-1	TRBJ2-1	CASSEVIAGDVYEQFF	TGCGCCAGCAGCGAAGTGATAGCGGGAGATGTATATGAGCAGTTCTTC
-	-	TRBV27	TRBJ1-5	CASSFPRTEGSNQPQHF	TGTGCCAGCAGTTTCCCCCGGACGGAGGGAAGCAATCAGCCCCAGCATTTT
TRBD1	many	TRBV29-1	TRBJ1-1	CSVEVEDRKAFF	TGCAGCGTTGAAGTCGAGGACAGGAAAGCTTTCTTT
TRBD2	-	TRBV6-4	TRBJ2-5	CASLWEQRAARGVQETQYF	TGTGCCAGCCTGTGGGAGCAGAGGGCTGCGCGGGGGGTCCAAGAGACCCAGTACTTC
-	-	TRBV29-1	TRBJ2-7	CSVQQGGSYEQYF	TGCAGCGTTCAACAGGGTGGATCCTACGAGCAGTACTTC
-	-	TRBV19	TRBJ2-2	CASNQWRGFSGELFF	TGTGCCAGTAACCAGTGGAGGGGTTTCAGCGGGGAGCTGTTTTTT
-	-	TRBV29-1	TRBJ2-5	CSVDPETQYF	TGCAGCGTTGATCCGGAGACCCAGTACTTC
-	-	TRBV11-2	TRBJ1-1	CASSPERRGTEAFF	TGTGCCAGCAGCCCCGAGCGGCGGGGGACTGAAGCTTTCTTT
-	few	TRBV6-5	TRBJ1-2	CASYTVYGYTF	TGTGCCAGCTACACGGTTTATGGCTACACCTTC
-	-	TRBV11-2	TRBJ2-3	CASSGDGTQYF	TGTGCCAGCAGCGGGGACGGTACGCAGTATTTT
TRBD1	-	TRBV10-3	TRBJ2-5	CAISDPRGETQYF	TGTGCCATCAGTGACCCCAGGGGGGAGACCCAGTACTTC
TRBD1	-	TRBV10-3	TRBJ2-7	CAITPGQGHEQYF	TGTGCCATCACCCCCGGACAGGGGCACGAGCAGTACTTC
-	-	TRBV5-1	TRBJ2-2	CASSLFRSSGELFF	TGCGCCAGCAGCTTGTTCCGATCGTCCGGGGAGCTGTTTTTT
TRBD1	-	TRBV10-1	TRBJ2-2	CASRPGQETGELFF	TGCGCCAGCAGACCGGGACAGGAGACCGGGGAGCTGTTTTTT
-	-	TRBV28	TRBJ1-2	CASSFQGRGYTF	TGTGCCAGCAGTTTTCAAGGGAGAGGCTACACCTTC
TRBD2	-	TRBV28	TRBJ2-2	CASSSPGLAGGAGELFF	TGTGCCAGCAGTTCCCCGGGACTAGCGGGAGGCGCCGGGGAGCTGTTTTTT
TRBD1	-	TRBV6-6	TRBJ1-3	CASSYWDSRSGNTIYF	TGTGCCAGCAGTTACTGGGACAGTCGCTCTGGAAACACCATATATTTT
-	-	TRBV5-4	TRBJ2-1	CASSLDTKAYNEQFF	TGTGCCAGCAGCTTGGACACCAAAGCCTACAATGAGCAGTTCTTC
TRBD2	-	TRBV29-1	TRBJ2-5	CSVGTSGGETQYF	TGCAGCGTGGGGACTAGCGGGGGTGAGACCCAGTACTTC
TRBD1	-	TRBV14	TRBJ2-1	CASSQRDSHYNEQFF	TGTGCCAGCAGCCAACGGGACAGCCACTACAATGAGCAGTTCTTC